Detailed here is one T cell receptor (beta chain). Its cognate antigen is unknown. J was trimmed by 1 base and V by 4 bases; bases with no gene match: 7. Germline-derived CDR1 and CDR2 are MNHEY and SVGEGT. This CDR3 is built from 16 residues. This sample is part of a study of response to subunit inactivated influenza vaccine. Findings and caveats of the study: Authors suggested each seasonal influenza vaccination recruits few new T cells.

TCRdb fed the RT-PCR reads into MiXCR, producing one record per CDR3 protein. This sample has 600,000 to 850,000 distinct CDR3 sequences, with around 13% found just once. The receptor was derived from a middle-aged man who received an inactivated influenza vaccine. This chain connects TRBV6-2 or TRBV6-3 to TRBJ2-5; TRBD2 agrees at 9 bases. The sequenced sample was PBMCs from blood, obtained around two weeks before vaccination. In DNA form, the CDR3 reads TGTGCCAGCAGTTTGAATCCGGGACTAGCCCAAGAGACCCAGTACTTC. Its protein is CASSLNPGLAQETQYF.